The 2 T cell receptor beta chains given below trace back to one sample, sequenced in a study of PD-1 blockade in classical Hodgkin lymphoma. Time point in this sample: cycle 4 day 1 (C4D1), after less than seven weeks of nivolumab. Relapse was seen in all patients after autologous stem cell transplantation, and brentuximab vedotin exposure was variable. Isolated CD8+ T cells were derived from thawed PBMCs through magnetic negative selection. This table comes from immunoSEQ multiplex PCR, and its TCRdb copy is limited to in-frame clones, with some not included. The table shows about 21,000 clones, with around 90% occurring only once. Material: CD8+ T cells from blood, obtained before the fourth cycle of nivolumab. Source of these receptors: a human donor with classical Hodgkin lymphoma.

The V and J genes are TRBV9 and TRBJ1-4; 8 nucleotides line up with TRBD1. The CDR3 loop spans 17 amino acids. Losses at the gene ends were 3 bases for V and 8 bases for J; bases not matched to a gene: 15. Germline lookup yields CDR1 SGDLS and CDR2 YYNGEE. Here the CDR3 DNA reads TGTGCCAGCAGCGGAAACTTACCCGGGACAGGACGAGAAAAACTGTTTTTT. Encoded protein: CASSGNLPGTGREKLFF.

The rearrangement links TRBV6-4 to TRBJ1-1; D remains unclear. Trimming took off 3 bases at V and 3 bases at J, with 20 bases between the two ends. The CDR3 sequence is 17 residues long. Germline CDR1 reads MRHNA; CDR2 reads SNTAGT. The CDR3 is CASSEFAGSLGYTEAFF. Here the CDR3 DNA reads TGTGCCAGCAGTGAGTTTGCGGGGTCCTTAGGGTACACTGAAGCTTTCTTT.